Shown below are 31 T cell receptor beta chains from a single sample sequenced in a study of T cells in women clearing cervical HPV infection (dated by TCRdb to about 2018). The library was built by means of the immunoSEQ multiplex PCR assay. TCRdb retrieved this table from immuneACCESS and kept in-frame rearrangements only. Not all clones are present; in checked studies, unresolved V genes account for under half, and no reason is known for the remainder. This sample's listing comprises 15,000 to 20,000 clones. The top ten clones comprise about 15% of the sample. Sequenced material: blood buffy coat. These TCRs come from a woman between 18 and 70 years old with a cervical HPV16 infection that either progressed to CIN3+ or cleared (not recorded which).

CDR3 loop: CASTRLAGDEQYF. The DNA read from the CDR3 is TGTGCCAGCACGCGACTAGCGGGGGACGAG. The chain employs TRBV2 and TRBJ2-7, with TRBD2 matching 12 bases. The read finishes 3 residues shy of the CDR3 end, and the germline J gene is used to complete it. The V segment lost 7 bases and the J segment 5 bases; nucleotides outside the gene matches: 3. The CDR3 contains 13 residues. Per germline, CDR1 SNHLY and CDR2 FYNNEI.

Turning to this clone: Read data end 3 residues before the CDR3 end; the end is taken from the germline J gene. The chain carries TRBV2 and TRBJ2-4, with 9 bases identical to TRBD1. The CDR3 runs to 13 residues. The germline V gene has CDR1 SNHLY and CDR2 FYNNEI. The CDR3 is CASSKGTGNGQYF. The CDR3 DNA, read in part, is TGTGCCAGCAGTAAGGGGACAGGGAATGGT.

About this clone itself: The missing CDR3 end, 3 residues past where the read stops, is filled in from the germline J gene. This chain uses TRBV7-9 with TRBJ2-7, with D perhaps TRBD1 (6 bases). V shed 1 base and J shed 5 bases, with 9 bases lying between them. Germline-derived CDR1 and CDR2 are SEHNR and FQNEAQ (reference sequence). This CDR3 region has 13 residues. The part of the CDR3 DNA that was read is TGTGCCAGCAGCTTAGTGGGGGCCCACGAG. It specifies CASSLVGAHE. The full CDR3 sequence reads CASSLVGAHEQYF.

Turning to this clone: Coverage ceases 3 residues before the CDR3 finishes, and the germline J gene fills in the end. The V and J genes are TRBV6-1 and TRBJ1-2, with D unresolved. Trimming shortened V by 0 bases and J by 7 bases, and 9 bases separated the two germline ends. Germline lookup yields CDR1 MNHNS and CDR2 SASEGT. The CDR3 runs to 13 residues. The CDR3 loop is CASSEAPSPGYTF. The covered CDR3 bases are TGTGCCAGCAGTGAAGCACCGAGCCCTGGC.

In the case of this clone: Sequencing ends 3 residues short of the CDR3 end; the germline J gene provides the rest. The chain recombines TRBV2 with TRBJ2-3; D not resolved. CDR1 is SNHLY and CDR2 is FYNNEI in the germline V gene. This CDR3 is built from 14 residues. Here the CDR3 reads CASSELTGNQPQYF. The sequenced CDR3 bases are TGTGCCAGCAGTGAATTGACGGGTAATCAGCCG.

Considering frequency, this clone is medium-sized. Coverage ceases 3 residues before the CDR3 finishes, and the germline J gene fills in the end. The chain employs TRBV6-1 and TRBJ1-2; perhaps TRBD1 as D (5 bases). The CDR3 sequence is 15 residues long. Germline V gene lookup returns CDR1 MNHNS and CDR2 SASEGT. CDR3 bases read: TGTGCCAGCAGTGAAGAGGAGACAGCCTCCTACGAC. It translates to CASSEEETASYD. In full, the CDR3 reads CASSEEETASYDYTF.

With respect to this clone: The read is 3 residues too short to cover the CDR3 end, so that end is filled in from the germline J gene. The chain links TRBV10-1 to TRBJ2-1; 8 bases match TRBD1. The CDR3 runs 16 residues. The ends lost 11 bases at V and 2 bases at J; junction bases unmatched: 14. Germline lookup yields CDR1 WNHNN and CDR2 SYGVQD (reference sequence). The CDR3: CAGQPGQEAPYNEQFF. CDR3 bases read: TGCGCCGGGCAGCCGGGACAGGAGGCCCCCTACAATGAG.

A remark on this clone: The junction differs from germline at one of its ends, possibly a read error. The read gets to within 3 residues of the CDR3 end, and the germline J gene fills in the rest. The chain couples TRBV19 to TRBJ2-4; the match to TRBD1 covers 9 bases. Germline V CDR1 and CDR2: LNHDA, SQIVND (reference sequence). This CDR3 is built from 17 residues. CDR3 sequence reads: CDSSNYRGRGAKNIQYF. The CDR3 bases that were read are TGTGACAGTAGTAATTACAGGGGGCGCGGGGCCAAAAACATT.

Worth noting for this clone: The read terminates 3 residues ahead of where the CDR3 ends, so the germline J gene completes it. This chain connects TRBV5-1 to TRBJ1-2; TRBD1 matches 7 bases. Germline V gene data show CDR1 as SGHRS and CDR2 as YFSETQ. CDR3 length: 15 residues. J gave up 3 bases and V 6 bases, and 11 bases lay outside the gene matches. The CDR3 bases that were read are TGCGCCAGCACCCTTAGGGCAGGGGGTGACTATGGC. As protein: CASTLRAGGDYG. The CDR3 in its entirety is CASTLRAGGDYGYTF. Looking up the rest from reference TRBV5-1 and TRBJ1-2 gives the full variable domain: KAGVTQTPRYLIKTRGQQVTLSCSPISGHRSVSWYQQTPGQGLQFLFEYFSETQRNKGNFPGRFSGRQFSNSRSEMNVSTLELGDSALYLCASTLRAGGDYGYTFGSGTRLTVV.

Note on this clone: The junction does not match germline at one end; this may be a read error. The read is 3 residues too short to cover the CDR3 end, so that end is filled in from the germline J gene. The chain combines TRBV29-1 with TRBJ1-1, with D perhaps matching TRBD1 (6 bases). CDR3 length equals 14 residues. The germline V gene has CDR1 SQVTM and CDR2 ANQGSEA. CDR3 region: CSVDTQGLNTEAFF. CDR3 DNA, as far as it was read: TGCAGCGTTGACACACAGGGATTGAATACTGAA.

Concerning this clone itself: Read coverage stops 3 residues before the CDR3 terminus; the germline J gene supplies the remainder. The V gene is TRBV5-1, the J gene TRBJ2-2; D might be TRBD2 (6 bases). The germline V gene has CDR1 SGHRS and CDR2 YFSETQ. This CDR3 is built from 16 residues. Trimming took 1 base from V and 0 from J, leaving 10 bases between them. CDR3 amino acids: CASSLWGDPNTGELFF. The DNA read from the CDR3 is TGCGCCAGCAGCTTGTGGGGGGATCCGAACACCGGGGAG. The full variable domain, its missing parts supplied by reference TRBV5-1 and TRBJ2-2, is KAGVTQTPRYLIKTRGQQVTLSCSPISGHRSVSWYQQTPGQGLQFLFEYFSETQRNKGNFPGRFSGRQFSNSRSEMNVSTLELGDSALYLCASSLWGDPNTGELFFGEGSRLTVL.

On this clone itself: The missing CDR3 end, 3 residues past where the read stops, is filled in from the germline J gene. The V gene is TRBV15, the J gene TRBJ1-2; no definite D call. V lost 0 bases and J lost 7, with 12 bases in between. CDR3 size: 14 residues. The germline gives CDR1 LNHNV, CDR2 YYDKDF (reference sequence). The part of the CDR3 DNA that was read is TGTGCCACCAGCAGAGATACGGAGACTGGTGGC. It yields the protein CATSRDTETGG. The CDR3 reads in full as CATSRDTETGGYTF. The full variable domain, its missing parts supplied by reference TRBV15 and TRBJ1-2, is DAMVIQNPRYQVTQFGKPVTLSCSQTLNHNVMYWYQQKSSQAPKLLFHYYDKDFNNEADTPDNFQSRRPNTSFCFLDIRSPGLGDTAMYLCATSRDTETGGYTFGSGTRLTVV.

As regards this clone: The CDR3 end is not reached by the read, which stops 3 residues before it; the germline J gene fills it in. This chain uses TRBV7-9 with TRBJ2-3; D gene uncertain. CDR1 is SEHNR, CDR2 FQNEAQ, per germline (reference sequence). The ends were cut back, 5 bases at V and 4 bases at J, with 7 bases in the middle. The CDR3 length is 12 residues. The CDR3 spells CASSPLADTQYF. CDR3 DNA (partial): TGTGCCAGCAGCCCGTTAGCAGATACG. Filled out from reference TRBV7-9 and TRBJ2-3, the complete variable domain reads DTGVSQNPRHKITKRGQNVTFRCDPISEHNRLYWYRQTLGQGPEFLTYFQNEAQLEKSRLLSDRFSAERPKGSFSTLEIQRTEQGDSAMYLCASSPLADTQYFGPGTRLTVL.

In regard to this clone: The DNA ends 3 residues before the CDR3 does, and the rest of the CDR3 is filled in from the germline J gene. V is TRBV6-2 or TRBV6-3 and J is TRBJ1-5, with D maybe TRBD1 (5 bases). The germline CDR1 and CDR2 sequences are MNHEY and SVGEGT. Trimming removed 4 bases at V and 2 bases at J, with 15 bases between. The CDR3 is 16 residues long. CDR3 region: CASSSWGGGGNQPQHF. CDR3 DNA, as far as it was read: TGTGCCAGCAGTTCTTGGGGCGGGGGAGGCAATCAGCCC.

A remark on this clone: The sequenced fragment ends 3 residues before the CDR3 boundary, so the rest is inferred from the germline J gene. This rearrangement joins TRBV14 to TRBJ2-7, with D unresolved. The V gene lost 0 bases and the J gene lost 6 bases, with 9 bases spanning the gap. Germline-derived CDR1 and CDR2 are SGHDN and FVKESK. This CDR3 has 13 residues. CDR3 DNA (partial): TGTGCCAGCAGCCAAGATTTGACTTCCGAG. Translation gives CASSQDLTSE. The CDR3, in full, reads CASSQDLTSEQYF.

Here the CDR3 reads CAISSGGLGETYTF. CDR3 bases read: TGTGCCATCAGTAGCGGGGGATTGGGAGAGACC. V and J are TRBV10-3 and TRBJ1-2; tentatively, D is TRBD1 (5 bases). With the read ending 3 residues before the CDR3 end, the germline J gene is used to fill in that end. CDR3 length: 14 amino acids. Per the germline V gene, CDR1 is ENHRY and CDR2 is SYGVKD.

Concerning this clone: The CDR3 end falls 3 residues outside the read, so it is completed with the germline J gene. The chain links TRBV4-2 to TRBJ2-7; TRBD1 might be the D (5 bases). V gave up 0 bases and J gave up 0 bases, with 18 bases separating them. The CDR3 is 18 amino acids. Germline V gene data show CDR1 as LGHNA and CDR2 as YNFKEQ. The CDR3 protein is CASSQDSPTATSSYEQYF. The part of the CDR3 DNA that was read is TGTGCCAGCAGCCAAGATAGCCCGACAGCGACTTCCTCCTACGAG.

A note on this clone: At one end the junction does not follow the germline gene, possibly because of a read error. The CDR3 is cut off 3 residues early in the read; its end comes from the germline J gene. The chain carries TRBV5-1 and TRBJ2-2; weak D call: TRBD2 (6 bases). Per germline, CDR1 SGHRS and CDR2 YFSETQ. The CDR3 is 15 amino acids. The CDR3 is CAGSTGLFPTGELFF. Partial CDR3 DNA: TGCGCCGGCAGCACGGGACTCTTCCCGACCGGGGAG.

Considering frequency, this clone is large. The CDR3 loop reads CASSGTGDTGELFF. The sequenced part of the CDR3 DNA is TGTGCCAGCAGTGGGACAGGGGACACCGGGGAG. V gene TRBV6-4 combines with J gene TRBJ2-2; 9 bases are shared with TRBD1. With the read ending 3 residues before the CDR3 end, the germline J gene is used to fill in that end. Per germline, CDR1 MRHNA and CDR2 SNTAGT. The CDR3 spans 14 residues. V dropped 4 bases and J dropped 3; count of bases not matched to a gene: 0.

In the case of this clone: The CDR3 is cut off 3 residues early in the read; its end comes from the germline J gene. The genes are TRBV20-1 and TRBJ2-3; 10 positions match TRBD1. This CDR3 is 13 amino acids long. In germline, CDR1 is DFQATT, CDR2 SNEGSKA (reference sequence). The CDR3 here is CSTLGTGEETQYF. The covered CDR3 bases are TGCAGTACTCTGGGGACAGGGGAAGAGACG.

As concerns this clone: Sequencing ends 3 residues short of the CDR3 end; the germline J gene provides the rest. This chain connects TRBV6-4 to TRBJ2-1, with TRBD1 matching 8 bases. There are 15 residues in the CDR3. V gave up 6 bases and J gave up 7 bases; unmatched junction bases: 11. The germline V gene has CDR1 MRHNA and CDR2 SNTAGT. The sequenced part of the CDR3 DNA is TGTGCCAGCAGAACAGAGACAGGGGTCACGAATGAG. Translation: CASRTETGVTNE. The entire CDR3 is CASRTETGVTNEQFF.

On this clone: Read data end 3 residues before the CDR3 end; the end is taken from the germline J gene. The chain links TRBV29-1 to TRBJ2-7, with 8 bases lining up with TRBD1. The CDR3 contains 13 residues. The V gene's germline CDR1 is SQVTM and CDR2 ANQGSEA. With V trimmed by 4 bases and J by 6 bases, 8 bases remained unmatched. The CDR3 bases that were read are TGCAGCGTTGTTAGGCCTACAGGGGGCGAG. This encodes CSVVRPTGGE. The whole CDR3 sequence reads CSVVRPTGGEQYF.

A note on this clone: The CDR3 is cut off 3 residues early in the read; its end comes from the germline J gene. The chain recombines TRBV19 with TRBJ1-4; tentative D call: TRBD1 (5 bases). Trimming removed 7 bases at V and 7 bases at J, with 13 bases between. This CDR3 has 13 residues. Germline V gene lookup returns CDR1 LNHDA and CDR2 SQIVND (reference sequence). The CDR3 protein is CASTRAGSEKLFF. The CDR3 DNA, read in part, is TGTGCCAGTACTAGGGCAGGGTCTGAAAAA.

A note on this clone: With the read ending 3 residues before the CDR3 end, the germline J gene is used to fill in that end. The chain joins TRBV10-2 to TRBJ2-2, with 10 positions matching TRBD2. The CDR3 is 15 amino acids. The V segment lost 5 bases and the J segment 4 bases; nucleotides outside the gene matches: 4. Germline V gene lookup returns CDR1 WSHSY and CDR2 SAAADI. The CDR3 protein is CASSISGGSTGELFF. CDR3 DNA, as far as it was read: TGCGCCAGCAGTATTAGCGGGGGGTCCACCGGGGAG.

CDR3 amino acids: CSARIQGDYGYTF. The DNA read from the CDR3 is TGCAGTGCTAGAATACAGGGGGACTATGGC. The chain employs TRBV20-1 and TRBJ1-2, with 8 positions matching TRBD1. The DNA ends 3 residues before the CDR3 does, and the rest of the CDR3 is filled in from the germline J gene. Trimming took 2 bases from V and 3 from J; bases not matched to a gene: 2. CDR3 length: 13 residues. In germline, CDR1 is DFQATT, CDR2 SNEGSKA (reference sequence).

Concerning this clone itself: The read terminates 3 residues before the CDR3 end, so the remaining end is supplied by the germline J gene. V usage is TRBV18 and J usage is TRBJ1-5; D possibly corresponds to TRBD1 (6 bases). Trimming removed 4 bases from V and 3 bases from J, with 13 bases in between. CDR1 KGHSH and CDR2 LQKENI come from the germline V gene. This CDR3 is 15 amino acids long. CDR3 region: CASSHGQNLNQPQHF. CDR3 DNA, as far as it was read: TGTGCCAGCTCACATGGACAGAACCTCAATCAGCCC.

CDR3 sequence: CATSSATESYGYTF. The DNA read from the CDR3 is TGTGCCACCAGCAGCGCAACAGAGTCCTATGGC. The rearrangement links TRBV15 to TRBJ1-2; D gene unclear. From the germline J gene comes the end of the CDR3, since the read stops 3 residues before it. In germline, CDR1 is LNHNV, CDR2 YYDKDF (reference sequence). This CDR3 region has 14 residues. V lost 3 bases and J lost 4, with 12 bases in between.

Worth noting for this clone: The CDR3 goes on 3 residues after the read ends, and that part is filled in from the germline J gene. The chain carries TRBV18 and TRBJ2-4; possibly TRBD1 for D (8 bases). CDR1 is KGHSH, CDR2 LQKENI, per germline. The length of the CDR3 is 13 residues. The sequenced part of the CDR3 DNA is TGTGCCACCGCGACAGGGGAGGGCTATGGT. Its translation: CATATGEGYG. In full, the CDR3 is CATATGEGYGQYF.

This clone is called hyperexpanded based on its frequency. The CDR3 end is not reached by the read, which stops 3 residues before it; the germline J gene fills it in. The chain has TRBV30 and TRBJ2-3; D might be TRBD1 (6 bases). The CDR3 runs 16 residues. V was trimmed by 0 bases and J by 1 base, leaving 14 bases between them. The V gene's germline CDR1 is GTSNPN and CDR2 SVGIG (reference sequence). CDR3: CAWSVEDSGRTDTQYF. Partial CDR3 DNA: TGTGCCTGGAGTGTAGAGGACAGTGGCCGCACAGATACG.

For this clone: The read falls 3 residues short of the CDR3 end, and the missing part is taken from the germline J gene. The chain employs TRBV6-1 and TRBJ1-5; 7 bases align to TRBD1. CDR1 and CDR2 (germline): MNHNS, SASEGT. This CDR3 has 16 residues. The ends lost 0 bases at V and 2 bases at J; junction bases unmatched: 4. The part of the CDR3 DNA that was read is TGTGCCAGCAGTGAAGCGGCAGGGGGAGGCAATCAGCCC. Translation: CASSEAAGGGNQP. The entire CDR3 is CASSEAAGGGNQPQHF.

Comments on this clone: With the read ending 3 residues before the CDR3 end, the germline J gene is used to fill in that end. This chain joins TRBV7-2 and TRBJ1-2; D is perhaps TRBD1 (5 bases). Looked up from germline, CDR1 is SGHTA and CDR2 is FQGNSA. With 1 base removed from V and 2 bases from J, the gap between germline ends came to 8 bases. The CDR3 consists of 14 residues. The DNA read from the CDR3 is TGTGCCAGCAGCTTAGGACAGTTAAACTATGGC. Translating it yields CASSLGQLNYG. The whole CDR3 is CASSLGQLNYGYTF.